The 5 T cell receptor beta chains below all came from one sample that was sequenced in a study of blood T cell repertoires in COVID-19. The repertoire was sequenced with immunoSEQ multiplex PCR; TCRdb's copy has only in-frame clones and lacks some. The sample contains a few hundred thousand clones, approximately 77% of which appear only once. Specimen: peripheral blood. The receptors originated from a human donor with acute or convalescent COVID-19. The donor label of this sample is uncertain.

J is TRBJ2-5 and V is TRBV5-8, with D tentatively TRBD2 (6 bases). Trimming removed 5 bases at V and 2 bases at J, with 10 bases between. Per germline, CDR1 SGHTS and CDR2 YDEGEE. The CDR3 runs to 13 residues. The CDR3 protein is CASRFSGQETQYF. Here the CDR3 DNA reads TGTGCCAGCAGGTTTAGCGGACAAGAGACCCAGTACTTC.

This clone was counted once. The genes are TRBV5-1 and TRBJ1-6; 7 bases map to TRBD1. The J segment lost 5 bases and the V segment lost 0 bases, leaving 8 bases of the junction unmatched. Looked up from germline, CDR1 is SGHRS and CDR2 is YFSETQ. This CDR3 spans 17 amino acids. Written as DNA, the CDR3 is TGCGCCAGCAGCTTGGGGGGCCGGGACAGCCATAATTCACCCCTCCACTTT. Translated: CASSLGGRDSHNSPLHF. The full variable domain, rest sourced from reference TRBV5-1 and TRBJ1-6, is KAGVTQTPRYLIKTRGQQVTLSCSPISGHRSVSWYQQTPGQGLQFLFEYFSETQRNKGNFPGRFSGRQFSNSRSEMNVSTLELGDSALYLCASSLGGRDSHNSPLHFGNGTRLTVT.

The rearrangement links TRBV5-1 to TRBJ2-7, with 7 bases matching TRBD1. The CDR3 is 14 residues long. The V gene's germline CDR1 is SGHRS and CDR2 YFSETQ. The J segment lost 4 bases and the V segment lost 4 bases, leaving 8 bases of the junction unmatched. The CDR3 bases are TGCGCCAGCAGCCGAGGGGACAGCGCATACGAGCAGTACTTC. It yields the protein CASSRGDSAYEQYF.

The chain recombines TRBV5-6 with TRBJ2-7, with a tentative D call TRBD1 (6 bases). The CDR3 spans 15 residues. Deletions cut 2 bases from V and 7 bases from J, with 19 bases between. CDR1 and CDR2 from the germline V gene are SGHDT and YYEEEE. The CDR3 reads CASSFFTGPPGEQYF. Here the CDR3 DNA reads TGTGCCAGCAGCTTTTTTACAGGGCCACCGGGAGAGCAGTACTTC.

The chain couples TRBV2 to TRBJ1-2; the D gene is possibly TRBD1 (5 bases). The CDR3 loop spans 16 amino acids. In germline, CDR1 is SNHLY, CDR2 FYNNEI. Trimming pared 8 bases from V and 3 bases from J, leaving 22 bases between. The CDR3 loop reads CASPFDVAAGDYGYTF. In nucleotides, the CDR3 is TGTGCCAGCCCCTTCGACGTGGCAGCGGGGGACTATGGCTACACCTTC. The full variable domain, its missing parts supplied by reference TRBV2 and TRBJ1-2, is EPEVTQTPSHQVTQMGQEVILRCVPISNHLYFYWYRQILGQKVEFLVSFYNNEISEKSEIFDDQFSVERPDGSNFTLKIRSTKLEDSAMYFCASPFDVAAGDYGYTFGSGTRLTVV.